This note documents a single T cell receptor beta chain sequence. Antigen unknown. The data were taken from a study of cytomegalovirus exposure and HLA in healthy donors. Study-level results: A highly shared variant cluster was judged a likely technical artifact. More clonal expansion characterized HLA-associated TCR beta chains than equally common others in a later analysis.

Healthy bone marrow donors made up the cohort. Use of 60 Vbeta and 13 Jbeta primers characterized the PCR. Only in-frame clones appear in the TCRdb table, and some are missing; sequencing was by immunoSEQ multiplex PCR. The data show 200,000 to 250,000 clones, 70% to 85% seen once. The specimen was PBMCs. This TCR was recovered from a male donor in good health and CMV-seronegative.

The CDR3 nucleotides read TGCAGCGTCTCCCTGGGCCAGACGAACACTGAAGCTTTCTTT. Translating it yields CSVSLGQTNTEAFF. The chain is built from TRBV29-1 and TRBJ1-1; D gene uncertain. Per germline, CDR1 SQVTM and CDR2 ANQGSEA. The ends were cut back, 6 bases at V and 1 base at J, with 15 bases in the middle. CDR3 length: 14 amino acids. The full variable domain, its missing parts supplied by reference TRBV29-1 and TRBJ1-1, is SAVISQKPSRDICQRGTSLTIQCQVDSQVTMMFWYRQQPGQSLTLIATANQGSEATYESGFVIDKFPISRPNLTFSTLTVSNMSPEDSSIYLCSVSLGQTNTEAFFGQGTRLTVV.